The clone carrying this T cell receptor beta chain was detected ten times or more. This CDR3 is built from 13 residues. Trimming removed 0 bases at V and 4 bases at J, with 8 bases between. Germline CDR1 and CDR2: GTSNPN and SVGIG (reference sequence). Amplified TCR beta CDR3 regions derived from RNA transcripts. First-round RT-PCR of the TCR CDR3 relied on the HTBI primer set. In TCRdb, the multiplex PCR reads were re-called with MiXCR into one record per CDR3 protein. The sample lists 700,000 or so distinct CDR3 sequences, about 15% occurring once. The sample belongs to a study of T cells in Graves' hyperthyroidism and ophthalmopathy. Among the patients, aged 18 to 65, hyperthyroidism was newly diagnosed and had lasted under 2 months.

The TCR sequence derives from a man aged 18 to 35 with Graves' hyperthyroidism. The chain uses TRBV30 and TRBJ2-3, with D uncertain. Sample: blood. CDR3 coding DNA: TGTGCCTGGAGTGTAGGGCTGCCAGATACGCAGTATTTT. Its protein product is CAWSVGLPDTQYF.